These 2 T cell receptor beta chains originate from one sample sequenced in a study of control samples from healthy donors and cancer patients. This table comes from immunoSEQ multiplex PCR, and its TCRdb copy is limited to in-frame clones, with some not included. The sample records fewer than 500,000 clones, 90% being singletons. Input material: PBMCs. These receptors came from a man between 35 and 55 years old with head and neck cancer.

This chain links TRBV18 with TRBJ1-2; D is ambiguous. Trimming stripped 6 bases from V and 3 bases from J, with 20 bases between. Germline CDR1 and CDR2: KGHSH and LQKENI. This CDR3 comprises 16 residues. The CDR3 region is CASSHVWWGNDYGYTF. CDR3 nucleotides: TGTGCCAGCTCCCACGTCTGGTGGGGAAACGACTATGGCTACACCTTC.

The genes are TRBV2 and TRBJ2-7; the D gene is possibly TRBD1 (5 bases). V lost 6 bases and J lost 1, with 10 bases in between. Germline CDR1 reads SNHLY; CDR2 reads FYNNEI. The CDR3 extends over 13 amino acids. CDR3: CASRSDSSYEQYF. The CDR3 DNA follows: TGTGCCAGCAGGAGCGACAGTTCCTACGAGCAGTACTTC.